This entry lists 30 T cell receptor beta chains sequenced from one sample in a study of tumor-infiltrating lymphocytes in primary liver carcinoma. From roughly 20-30 mg of unsorted bulk tissue, DNA and RNA were co-extracted together. Researchers generated TCR beta cDNA from about 450 ng of total RNA, relying on a constant-region primer. Employing slightly modified ARM-PCR, three nested multiplex PCR rounds were run, and these gave rise to the TCR beta libraries. Rounds one and two of PCR, each of approximately 11 cycles, were primed with TRBV1-TRBV30 forward primers and a C-beta reverse primer. TCRdb used MiXCR to reprocess the multiplex PCR reads, holding one entry per CDR3 protein. The table records about 100,000 distinct CDR3 sequences, 69% of them present only once. Sequenced material: liver tumor tissue from sampling region 5. As to subset: tumor region T5, tumor centre. These receptors were taken from a woman aged 55-75 years with primary liver carcinoma and hepatitis B virus infection.

For this clonotype: A junction boundary mismatches the germline segment, possibly from a read error. The rearrangement uses TRBV11-1 and TRBJ2-7, with a weak D call TRBD2 (6 bases). The V gene's germline CDR1 is SGHAT and CDR2 FQDESV (reference sequence). This CDR3 comprises 15 residues. The DNA of the CDR3 is TGCGCCAGCAACTGGGGCGGGACGAGGACTTACGAGCAATACTTC. This codes for CASNWGGTRTYEQYF.

In the case of this clonotype: Because the CDR3 is missing its conserved closing phenylalanine or tryptophan, this is likely a read error. This chain connects TRBV11-2 to TRBJ2-3, with D unclear. In germline, CDR1 is SGHAT, CDR2 FQNNGV. The CDR3 consists of 13 residues. CDR3 nucleotide sequence: TGTGTCAGCAGCTTGGATCGAGGAGATACGCAGTATTCT. This gives the protein CVSSLDRGDTQYS.

With respect to this clonotype: Relative to the germline gene, one junction end is altered; a read error may explain this. This rearrangement joins TRBV12-3 or TRBV12-4 to TRBJ1-1; D is perhaps TRBD1 (5 bases). The CDR3 runs to 15 residues. DNA of the CDR3: TGTACCAGCAGACCTGACAGAGGCGACAACACTGAAGCTTTCTTT. Encoded protein: CTSRPDRGDNTEAFF.

This clonotype qualifies as large. The chain employs TRBV11-3 and TRBJ2-1; D might be TRBD2 (7 bases). Germline assignment: CDR1 SGHNT and CDR2 YENEEA. V lost 4 bases and J lost 6, with 22 bases in between. The CDR3 is 17 amino acids. The CDR3 here is CASSSRGARTMGNEQFF. The CDR3 DNA reads as TGTGCCAGCAGCTCCCGGGGGGCGCGGACCATGGGCAATGAGCAGTTCTTC.

The chain uses TRBV29-1 and TRBJ2-1; TRBD1 might be the D (5 bases). CDR3 length: 11 amino acids. Germline loops: CDR1 SQVTM, CDR2 ANQGSEA. CDR3 protein: CTVGLGDEQFF. CDR3 sequence (DNA): TGCACTGTTGGGCTAGGGGATGAGCAGTTCTTC.

This clonotype appeared a few times. With a much larger clone just one base away, this may be a read error. The chain combines TRBV6-1 with TRBJ2-1; tentatively, D is TRBD2 (8 bases). The CDR3 runs 14 residues. The germline gives CDR1 MNHNS, CDR2 SASEGT. Trimming removed 6 bases at V and 6 bases at J, with 15 bases between. CDR3 bases: TGTGCCAGCAGGGAGGGGGCGGGAGGCAATGAGCAGTTCTTC. It translates to CASREGAGGNEQFF.

On this clonotype itself: One end of the junction varies from germline; a read error may be responsible. The rearrangement links TRBV6-1 to TRBJ2-1; 10 bases align to TRBD2. The CDR3 totals 16 residues. The V gene's germline CDR1 is MNHNS and CDR2 SASEGT. CDR3 residues: CANSEALAGAYNKQFF. CDR3 coding DNA: TGTGCCAACAGTGAAGCGCTAGCGGGGGCATACAATAAGCAGTTCTTC.

About this clonotype: A junction boundary mismatches the germline segment, possibly from a read error. This chain connects TRBV29-1 to TRBJ1-1, with 8 bases that match TRBD1. Germline lookup yields CDR1 SQVTM and CDR2 ANQGSEA. CDR3 length: 13 amino acids. The CDR3 is CGVRDRSNTEAFF. Here the CDR3 DNA reads TGCGGCGTCCGGGACAGGTCGAATACTGAAGCTTTCTTT.

This clonotype was counted ten times or more. The J gene is TRBJ2-1, the V gene TRBV19; weak D call: TRBD2 (5 bases). The germline CDR1 and CDR2 sequences are LNHDA and SQIVND (reference sequence). The CDR3 spans 14 residues. V was clipped by 5 bases and J by 5 bases, with 13 bases between them. In nucleotides, the CDR3 is TGTGCCAGTAGTGTGGCGGGCCAAAACAATGAGCAGTTCTTC. This sequence encodes CASSVAGQNNEQFF.

In regard to this clonotype: The CDR3 ends on some other residue instead of the conserved phenylalanine or tryptophan, so this is likely a read error. CDR3 amino acids: CASSPYDQDADYGYTL. As DNA, the CDR3 is TGTGCCAGCAGTCCATACGACCAGGACGCCGACTATGGCTACACCTTA. V gene TRBV14 combines with J gene TRBJ1-2; D gene unclear. Germline V lookup: CDR1 SGHDN, CDR2 FVKESK. The ends were cut back, 6 bases at V and 3 bases at J, with 20 bases in the middle. The CDR3 consists of 16 residues.

This clonotype was counted many times. The chain employs TRBV10-2 and TRBJ2-2; D not certain. The CDR3 sequence is 13 residues long. Germline values: CDR1 WSHSY, CDR2 SAAADI. V was shortened by 3 bases and J by 4 bases, with 6 bases between the two germline ends. CDR3 in amino acids: CASSDRTTGELFF. The CDR3 coding sequence is TGCGCCAGCAGTGACCGTACCACCGGGGAGCTGTTTTTT.

Notes on this clonotype: Just one base apart from a much larger clone, this may be a read error. J is TRBJ2-5 and V is TRBV6-6, with D perhaps matching TRBD1 or TRBD2 (5 bases each). The length of the CDR3 is 13 residues. Germline lookup yields CDR1 MNHNY and CDR2 SVGAGI (reference sequence). CDR3: CASSQDYGGTHYF. CDR3 nucleotides: TGTGCCAGCAGTCAAGACTATGGTGGGACCCACTACTTC.

This clonotype has ten or more counts. The rearrangement links TRBV5-5 to TRBJ1-1; D perhaps matches TRBD1 (6 bases). The CDR3 contains 13 residues. Trimming left V 7 bases short and J 3 bases short, with 13 bases between. Looked up from germline, CDR1 is SGHKS and CDR2 is YYEKEE (reference sequence). CDR3 sequence: CASGEEGDTEAFF. The CDR3 nucleotides read TGTGCCAGCGGGGAGGAGGGGGACACTGAAGCTTTCTTT.

This clonotype was seen a handful of times. V is TRBV28 and J is TRBJ2-7, with 7 bases fitting TRBD2. V lost 2 bases, J lost 10 bases, and 8 bases stayed unmatched. Germline loops: CDR1 MDHEN, CDR2 SYDVKM. The CDR3 spans 13 residues. CDR3 loop: CASSLGPGRDQYF. CDR3 sequence (DNA): TGTGCCAGCAGTTTAGGTCCAGGGAGGGACCAGTACTTC.

The V gene is TRBV11-3, the J gene TRBJ2-7, with 9 bases that match TRBD1. Germline V lookup: CDR1 SGHNT, CDR2 YENEEA. The CDR3 sequence is 15 residues long. The ends lost 5 bases at V and 4 bases at J; junction bases unmatched: 9. The CDR3 here is CASSPRTGDNYEQYF. The CDR3 DNA reads TGTGCCAGCAGCCCCAGGACAGGGGACAATTACGAGCAGTACTTC.

For this clonotype: Given the absence of the conserved phenylalanine or tryptophan at the CDR3 end, a read error is likely. The chain joins TRBV6-1 to TRBJ2-2, with D unresolved. The CDR3 consists of 15 residues. Germline loops: CDR1 MNHNS, CDR2 SASEGT. Trimming took 6 bases from V and 2 from J, leaving 13 bases between them. CDR3 in amino acids: CASSISDPNTGELFS. CDR3 DNA: TGTGCCAGCAGCATCTCTGACCCTAACACCGGGGAGCTGTTTTCT.

The chain couples TRBV18 to TRBJ2-6; 8 bases align to TRBD1. The germline V gene encodes CDR1 KGHSH and CDR2 LQKENI. V lost 8 bases, J lost 4 bases, and 4 bases stayed unmatched. The CDR3 consists of 14 residues. Here the CDR3 reads CASIQGVGANVLTF. The DNA for the CDR3 is TGTGCCAGCATACAGGGGGTAGGGGCCAACGTCCTGACTTTC.

To note about this clonotype: The germline gene is not matched at one end of the junction; a read error may be the cause. The chain couples TRBV4-1 to TRBJ1-2; no firm D call. From germline, CDR1 is MGHRA and CDR2 YSYEKL. CDR3 length: 16 residues. CDR3 in amino acids: CASGQDIRSPGGGYIF. The CDR3 coding sequence is TGCGCCAGCGGCCAAGATATCAGGAGCCCAGGTGGTGGCTACATCTTC.

This chain links TRBV12-3 or TRBV12-4 with TRBJ2-2, with 13 bases lining up with TRBD2. This CDR3 is 17 amino acids long. J lost 14 bases, V lost 6 bases, and 18 bases had no gene match. CDR3: CASRPGLAGIIAVELFF. DNA for the CDR3: TGTGCCAGCAGACCGGGACTAGCGGGAATTATAGCCGTGGAACTGTTTTTT.

About this clonotype itself: One junction end disagrees with the germline gene, perhaps due to a read error. The chain joins TRBV6-5 to TRBJ1-4; D is unclear. The CDR3 totals 14 residues. Germline V lookup: CDR1 MNHEY, CDR2 SVGAGI. The DNA of the CDR3 is TGTGCCAGCAGAGCAACATCAACTAATGAAGAACTGTTTTTT. This translates into CASRATSTNEELFF.

At least ten counts were recorded for this clonotype. The rearrangement uses TRBV2 and TRBJ2-2; D is perhaps TRBD2 (5 bases). Germline V lookup: CDR1 SNHLY, CDR2 FYNNEI. Between the trimmed V and J ends, which lost 5 bases and 5 bases, there was a span of 9 bases. CDR3 size: 13 residues. The CDR3, as DNA: TGTGCCAGCAGTTATACGGGAACCGGGGAGCTGTTTTTT. This encodes CASSYTGTGELFF.

This clonotype was counted at least ten times. The J gene is TRBJ1-4, the V gene TRBV29-1; D remains unclear. CDR1 SQVTM and CDR2 ANQGSEA come from the germline V gene. V was clipped by 7 bases and J by 8 bases, with 11 bases between them. CDR3 length: 11 residues. The DNA of the CDR3 is TGCAGCGGCCTTTTTTCCGAAAAACTGTTTTTT. It is translated as CSGLFSEKLFF. Variable domain in full (rest from reference TRBV29-1 and TRBJ1-4): SAVISQKPSRDICQRGTSLTIQCQVDSQVTMMFWYRQQPGQSLTLIATANQGSEATYESGFVIDKFPISRPNLTFSTLTVSNMSPEDSSIYLCSGLFSEKLFFGSGTQLSVL.

Worth noting for this clonotype: The junction and the germline gene differ at one end; a read error may be behind it. In DNA form, the CDR3 reads TGTGCCAGCGGTAGTAGCTCCTACGACCAGTACTTC. Translation: CASGSSSYDQYF. The V and J genes are TRBV11-2 and TRBJ2-7; no clear D gene. Germline CDR1 reads SGHAT; CDR2 reads FQNNGV. The CDR3 loop spans 12 amino acids.

With regard to this clonotype: The missing conserved phenylalanine or tryptophan at the end of this CDR3 makes a read error likely. The chain joins TRBV7-8 to TRBJ2-3; D is ambiguous. Looked up from germline, CDR1 is SGHVS and CDR2 is FQNEAQ. CDR3 length: 13 amino acids. The CDR3 reads CPSSFGGTDTQYL. CDR3 in DNA: TGTCCCAGCAGCTTCGGAGGCACAGATACGCAGTATCTT.

Worth noting for this clonotype: Here the CDR3 omits its conserved ending phenylalanine or tryptophan, so a read error is the likely source. The chain couples TRBV11-3 to TRBJ2-3, with TRBD1 matching over 7 bases. The CDR3 is made up of 17 amino acids. Per germline, CDR1 SGHNT and CDR2 YENEEA. In DNA, the CDR3 is TGTGCCGGCAGCTCTTGGTCCCTTGACAGGGGCACAGATACGCAGTATTAT. Protein: CAGSSWSLDRGTDTQYY.

In its sample, this clonotype was seen many times. The chain carries TRBV28 and TRBJ2-3; the match to TRBD2 covers 13 bases. This CDR3 has 15 amino acids. Germline V gene data show CDR1 as MDHEN and CDR2 as SYDVKM. V gave up 7 bases and J gave up 3 bases; unmatched junction bases: 4. CDR3 coding DNA: TGTGCCAGCACCCCACTAGCGGGAGGGACAGATACGCAGTATTTT. Protein sequence: CASTPLAGGTDTQYF.

The chain employs TRBV5-4 and TRBJ2-1, with D hard to call. Trimming removed 4 bases at V and 0 bases at J, with 11 bases between. In germline, CDR1 is SGHNT, CDR2 YYREEE (reference sequence). CDR3 length: 15 residues. CDR3 protein: CASSHHWISYNEQFF. For the CDR3, the DNA is TGTGCCAGCAGCCACCACTGGATCTCCTACAATGAGCAGTTCTTC.

Concerning this clonotype: Here the CDR3 omits its conserved ending phenylalanine or tryptophan, so a read error is the likely source. The DNA is left out, because the CDR3 cannot be placed on it with certainty; the CDR3 is given as TCRdb lists it. This rearrangement joins TRBV11-2 to TRBJ2-7; the table assigns TRBD2, which was not confirmed against the DNA. The CDR3 length is 12 residues, termini included. The germline V gene encodes CDR1 SGHAT and CDR2 FQNNGV. The CDR3 reads CTSGSGLAGVSL.

The rearrangement uses TRBV20-1 and TRBJ2-7; 9 nucleotides align to TRBD2. With V trimmed by 6 bases and J by 4 bases, 7 bases remained unmatched. CDR1 is DFQATT and CDR2 is SNEGSKA in the germline V gene (reference sequence). This CDR3 spans 13 amino acids. In DNA form, the CDR3 reads TGCAGTGCGTTTAGCGGGAGCCTTTACGAGCAGTACTTC. It translates to CSAFSGSLYEQYF.

V usage is TRBV4-1 and J usage is TRBJ1-1; D gene uncertain. There are 15 residues in the CDR3. V gave up 1 base and J gave up 3 bases, with 12 bases separating them. Germline V gives CDR1 MGHRA, CDR2 YSYEKL. The CDR3 DNA is TGCGCCAGCAGCCAAGCCCCTGTGGTGGACACTGAAGCTTTCTTT. Encoded protein: CASSQAPVVDTEAFF.